The count of the clone carrying this TCR beta chain is one. Antigen specificity is unknown. Trimming removed 0 bases from V and 14 bases from J, with 13 bases in between. The CDR3 spans 12 residues. In germline, CDR1 is LNHNV, CDR2 YYDKDF (reference sequence). These data belong to a study of cytomegalovirus exposure and HLA in healthy donors. Study overall: Early released data had around 88 million unique TCRs, all coming from HLA-typed donors. Overall study results and limits: The authors later found most CMV-associated TCR beta chains appeared HLA-restricted. In a later analysis, about 17,000 TCR beta sequences were associated with HLA alleles at 0.05 false discovery rate.

PCR amplification relied on 60 Vbeta primers (plus 13 Jbeta primers). Here immunoSEQ multiplex PCR was the method, and the copy in TCRdb shows in-frame clones only, minus some. The sample carries approximately 150,000 clones, 64% recorded once. The receptor's source is a young woman in good health and CMV-seropositive. The specimen was PBMCs. The chain recombines TRBV15 with TRBJ2-5; perhaps TRBD1 as D (5 bases). The CDR3 region has the DNA TGTGCCACCAGCAGAGATTCAGGGATACCCTACTTC. It encodes CATSRDSGIPYF.